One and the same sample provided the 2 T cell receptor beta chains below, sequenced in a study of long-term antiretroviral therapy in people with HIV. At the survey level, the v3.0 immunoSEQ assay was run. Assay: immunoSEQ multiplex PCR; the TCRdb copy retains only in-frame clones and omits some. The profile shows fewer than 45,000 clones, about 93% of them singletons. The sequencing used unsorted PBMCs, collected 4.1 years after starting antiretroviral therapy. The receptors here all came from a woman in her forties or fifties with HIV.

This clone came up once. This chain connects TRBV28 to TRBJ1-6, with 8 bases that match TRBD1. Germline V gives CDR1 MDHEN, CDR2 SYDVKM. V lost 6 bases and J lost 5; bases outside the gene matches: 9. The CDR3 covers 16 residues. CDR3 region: CASRTTGDGDNSPLHF. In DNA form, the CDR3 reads TGTGCCAGCAGAACGACAGGGGACGGGGATAATTCACCCCTCCACTTT.

CDR3: CASSSGLHHSYEQYF. CDR3 DNA sequence: TGTGCCAGCAGCTCGGGACTTCACCACTCCTACGAGCAGTACTTC. This chain connects TRBV7-9 to TRBJ2-7, with D possibly being TRBD2 (6 bases). Germline lookup yields CDR1 SEHNR and CDR2 FQNEAQ (reference sequence). With 4 bases removed from V and 0 bases from J, the gap between germline ends came to 13 bases. This CDR3 spans 15 amino acids.